Listed here are 19 T cell receptor beta chains from one sample, sequenced in a study of CD8+ T cells in alopecia areata. Following RNA extraction, reverse transcription yielded cDNA that acted as the sequencing template. Using immunoSEQ multiplex PCR, the repertoire was profiled, and TCRdb retains in-frame clones only, with some absent. The data show about 200,000 clones, 50% to 60% seen once. Sequences were derived from CD4+ T cells sorted from blood, sampled at week 0. All receptors come from a human donor with alopecia areata.

This rearrangement joins TRBV29-1 to TRBJ2-6; D call uncertain. V lost 7 bases to trimming and J lost 0 bases, with 13 bases between them. CDR1 and CDR2 (germline): SQVTM, ANQGSEA. This CDR3 has 15 residues. CDR3 loop: CSAQYSSSGANVLTF. The CDR3 coding sequence is TGCAGCGCCCAATACAGCAGCTCTGGGGCCAACGTCCTGACTTTC.

The rearrangement uses TRBV11-2 and TRBJ2-2; 7 positions agree with TRBD1. Germline V gene data show CDR1 as SGHAT and CDR2 as FQNNGV. The trim removed 2 bases at V and 0 bases at J, leaving 3 bases unmatched. The CDR3 totals 16 residues. In DNA form, the CDR3 reads TGTGCCAGCAGCTTAATAAGGGGGCCGAACACCGGGGAGCTGTTTTTT. It yields the protein CASSLIRGPNTGELFF.

The V and J genes are TRBV6-5 and TRBJ1-6; a possible D gene is TRBD1 (6 bases). This CDR3 contains 14 residues. Trimming took 3 bases from V and 10 from J, leaving 13 bases between them. CDR1 MNHEY and CDR2 SVGAGI come from the germline V gene. CDR3 sequence (DNA): TGTGCCAGCAGTTATGCAGGGGCCAAATCACCCCTCCACTTT. Translating gives CASSYAGAKSPLHF.

This chain joins TRBV2 and TRBJ2-2, with D maybe TRBD2 (5 bases). With 0 bases removed from V and 3 bases from J, the gap between germline ends came to 8 bases. From germline, CDR1 is SNHLY and CDR2 FYNNEI. The length of the CDR3 is 15 residues. Written as DNA, the CDR3 is TGTGCCAGCAGTGAAGCTTGGCGGGACACCGGGGAGCTGTTTTTT. It codes for CASSEAWRDTGELFF. The complete variable domain, with remaining parts taken from reference TRBV2 and TRBJ2-2, reads EPEVTQTPSHQVTQMGQEVILRCVPISNHLYFYWYRQILGQKVEFLVSFYNNEISEKSEIFDDQFSVERPDGSNFTLKIRSTKLEDSAMYFCASSEAWRDTGELFFGEGSRLTVL.

V usage is TRBV9 and J usage is TRBJ1-2; 7 bases map to TRBD1. Germline CDR1 reads SGDLS; CDR2 reads YYNGEE. This CDR3 has 15 residues. Unmatched junction bases numbered 12, after V lost 3 bases and J lost 7 bases. CDR3 sequence (DNA): TGTGCCAGCAGCGGGAAGGGAACGACAGGGATTGGCTACACCTTC. Amino acids: CASSGKGTTGIGYTF.

V is TRBV18 and J is TRBJ1-2, with D maybe TRBD1 (5 bases). CDR1 and CDR2 (germline): KGHSH, LQKENI. CDR3 size: 13 residues. V was cut by 5 bases and J by 3 bases, with 10 bases left in between. CDR3 coding DNA: TGTGCCAGCTCATTCAGGGCCGACTATGGCTACACCTTC. It codes for CASSFRADYGYTF.

The chain is built from TRBV10-3 and TRBJ2-1; D not certain. The CDR3 extends over 16 amino acids. Per germline, CDR1 ENHRY and CDR2 SYGVKD. V was clipped by 4 bases and J by 3 bases, with 16 bases between them. The CDR3: CAISALLRTHYNEQFF. The CDR3 DNA reads TGTGCCATCAGTGCCTTGTTGAGAACCCACTACAATGAGCAGTTCTTC.

This rearrangement joins TRBV2 to TRBJ2-1, with TRBD2 identical over 14 bases. The CDR3 spans 15 residues. The germline V gene has CDR1 SNHLY and CDR2 FYNNEI. The J segment lost 7 bases and the V segment lost 6 bases, leaving 5 bases of the junction unmatched. The CDR3 DNA sequence: TGTGCCAGCAGCCCGGGACTAGCGGGAGTGAATGAGCAGTTCTTC. Its translation: CASSPGLAGVNEQFF.

The chain joins TRBV7-2 to TRBJ2-1; either TRBD1 or TRBD2 may fit D (6 bases each). Germline-derived CDR1 and CDR2 are SGHTA and FQGNSA. This CDR3 has 16 amino acids. V was clipped by 2 bases and J by 1 base, with 12 bases between them. DNA of the CDR3: TGTGCCAGCAGCTTACGCGGGACACTTTCCTACAATGAGCAGTTCTTC. It is translated as CASSLRGTLSYNEQFF. The full variable domain, with the rest looked up from reference TRBV7-2 and TRBJ2-1, is GAGVSQSPSNKVTEKGKDVELRCDPISGHTALYWYRQSLGQGLEFLIYFQGNSAPDKSGLPSDRFSAERTGGSVSTLTIQRTQQEDSAVYLCASSLRGTLSYNEQFFGPGTRLTVL.

This chain connects TRBV2 to TRBJ2-5; perhaps D is TRBD1 or TRBD2 (5 bases each). Germline CDR1 and CDR2: SNHLY and FYNNEI. The CDR3 has 15 amino acids. V lost 7 bases and J lost 4, with 19 bases in between. In DNA form, the CDR3 reads TGTGCCAGCAAGCCCAGGTTGAAGAGGGGAGAGACCCAGTACTTC. This sequence encodes CASKPRLKRGETQYF.

The CDR3 DNA sequence: TGCGCCAGCAGCCCCGGACGGCCTGAAGCTTTCTTT. Amino acids: CASSPGRPEAFF. The J gene is TRBJ1-1, the V gene TRBV5-1; D not certain. The CDR3 sequence is 12 residues long. The germline gives CDR1 SGHRS, CDR2 YFSETQ. V was trimmed by 4 bases and J by 6 bases, leaving 10 bases between them.

A few counts support this clone. The same CDR3 also results from other DNA sequences found in this sample. This chain joins TRBV30 and TRBJ2-7; D not resolved. Germline V gives CDR1 GTSNPN, CDR2 SVGIG (reference sequence). The CDR3 covers 12 residues. V lost 1 base to trimming and J lost 2 bases, with 6 bases between them. For the CDR3, the DNA is TGTGCCTGGAGTGGGTCCGCCTACGAGCAGTACTTC. Translation: CAWSGSAYEQYF.

V and J are TRBV27 and TRBJ1-2; a possible D gene is TRBD1 (6 bases). The CDR3 runs 14 residues. The V end was cut by 7 bases, the J end by 5 bases, with 17 bases between. From germline, CDR1 is MNHEY and CDR2 SMNVEV (reference sequence). CDR3 protein: CASKLTDSGYGYTF. CDR3 in DNA: TGTGCCAGCAAACTAACGGACAGCGGGTATGGCTACACCTTC.

This chain connects TRBV5-4 to TRBJ1-2; 9 positions match TRBD1. CDR1 is SGHNT and CDR2 is YYREEE in the germline V gene (reference sequence). The trim removed 5 bases at V and 4 bases at J, leaving 12 bases unmatched. This CDR3 is built from 16 residues. This chain's CDR3 is CASSTGTGPPFYGYTF. The CDR3 region has the DNA TGTGCCAGCAGTACCGGGACAGGGCCGCCCTTCTATGGCTACACCTTC. The variable domain in full, with the rest retrieved from reference TRBV5-4 and TRBJ1-2, is ETGVTQSPTHLIKTRGQQVTLRCSSQSGHNTVSWYQQALGQGPQFIFQYYREEENGRGNFPPRFSGLQFPNYSSELNVNALELDDSALYLCASSTGTGPPFYGYTFGSGTRLTVV.

The V gene is TRBV30, the J gene TRBJ1-1; no reliable D call. The CDR3 consists of 12 residues. V lost 2 bases and J 1 base, leaving 5 bases between the germline ends. Germline CDR1 reads GTSNPN; CDR2 reads SVGIG (reference sequence). CDR3 protein: CAWSHWNTEAFF. The CDR3 nucleotides are TGTGCCTGGAGTCACTGGAACACTGAAGCTTTCTTT. The entire variable domain, with the rest obtained from reference TRBV30 and TRBJ1-1, is as follows: SQTIHQWPATLVQPVGSPLSLECTVEGTSNPNLYWYRQAAGRGLQLLFYSVGIGQISSEVPQNLSASRPQDRQFILSSKKLLLSDSGFYLCAWSHWNTEAFFGQGTRLTVV.

This sequence joins TRBV9 and TRBJ1-1; perhaps TRBD1 as D (6 bases). The CDR3 consists of 15 residues. In germline, CDR1 is SGDLS, CDR2 YYNGEE. Trimming removed 0 bases from V and 3 bases from J, with 12 bases in between. The CDR3 coding sequence is TGTGCCAGCAGCGTAGCAGGGGAGCGGCACACTGAAGCTTTCTTT. It yields the protein CASSVAGERHTEAFF.

The V gene is TRBV7-9, the J gene TRBJ1-1, with D tentatively TRBD1 (6 bases). The CDR3 consists of 15 residues. Trimming took off 2 bases at V and 1 base at J, with 11 bases between the two ends. Per germline, CDR1 SEHNR and CDR2 FQNEAQ (reference sequence). CDR3 in amino acids: CASSLNRAGNTEAFF. In DNA, the CDR3 is TGTGCCAGCAGCTTAAACAGGGCGGGGAACACTGAAGCTTTCTTT.

The table lists this clone with a few counts. A junction end diverges from the germline sequence, so it may reflect a read error. The chain recombines TRBV7-7 with TRBJ2-1, with no clear D. Germline V gene data show CDR1 as SSHAT and CDR2 as FNYEAQ (reference sequence). The CDR3 is made up of 16 amino acids. The CDR3 nucleotides read TGTGCTAGCAGCTTGAAACCGTGGGGTGCGTACAATGAGCAGTTCTTC. Translation: CASSLKPWGAYNEQFF.

The genes are TRBV7-2 and TRBJ2-3; 7 bases map to TRBD2. V lost 0 bases to trimming and J lost 1 base; unmatched junction nucleotides: 4. The CDR3 spans 16 residues. Germline CDR1 reads SGHTA; CDR2 reads FQGNSA. The CDR3 DNA reads as TGTGCCAGCAGCTTAGCTGGACTAGGCGGCACAGATACGCAGTATTTT. This translates into CASSLAGLGGTDTQYF.